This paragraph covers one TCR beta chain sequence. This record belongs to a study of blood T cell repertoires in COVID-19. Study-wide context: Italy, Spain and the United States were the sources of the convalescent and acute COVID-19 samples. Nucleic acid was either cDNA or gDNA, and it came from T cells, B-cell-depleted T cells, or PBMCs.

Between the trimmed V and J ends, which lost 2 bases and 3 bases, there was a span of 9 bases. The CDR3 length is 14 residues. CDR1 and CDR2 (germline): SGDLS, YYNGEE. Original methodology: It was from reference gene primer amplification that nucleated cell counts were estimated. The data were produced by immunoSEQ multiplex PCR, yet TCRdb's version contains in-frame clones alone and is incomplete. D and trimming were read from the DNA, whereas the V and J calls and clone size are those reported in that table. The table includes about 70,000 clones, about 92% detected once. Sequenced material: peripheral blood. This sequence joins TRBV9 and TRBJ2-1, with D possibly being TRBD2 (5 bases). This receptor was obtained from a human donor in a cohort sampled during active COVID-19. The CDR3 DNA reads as TGTGCCAGCAGCGTCTCCGGGAACTACAATGAGCAGTTCTTC. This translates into CASSVSGNYNEQFF.